Shown below are 22 T cell receptor beta chains from a single sample sequenced in a study of blood T cell repertoires in COVID-19. The repertoire was sequenced with immunoSEQ multiplex PCR; TCRdb's copy has only in-frame clones and lacks some. The repertoire consists of roughly 670,000 clones, with 85% to 90% occurring once and the leading ten covering approximately 0.25%. The specimen sequenced was peripheral blood. These receptors all come from a young woman with acute or convalescent COVID-19.

The chain recombines TRBV12-3 or TRBV12-4 with TRBJ2-7, with a weak D call TRBD2 (6 bases). This CDR3 contains 13 residues. Trimming removed 2 bases at V and 5 bases at J, with 10 bases between. The CDR3 nucleotides are TGTGCCAGCAGTTTAAGGAGGGGCGACGAGCAGTACTTC. Encoded protein: CASSLRRGDEQYF.

V is TRBV20-1 and J is TRBJ2-3; D is perhaps TRBD1 (5 bases). V was clipped by 3 bases and J by 6 bases, with 13 bases between them. CDR3 size: 13 residues. CDR1 DFQATT and CDR2 SNEGSKA come from the germline V gene (reference sequence). The CDR3 bases are TGCAGTGCTAGTTCAGGGCAGTCGGATACGCAGTATTTT. Amino acids: CSASSGQSDTQYF.

The chain joins TRBV6-5 to TRBJ2-3; 7 bases map to TRBD1. The CDR3 consists of 15 residues. V lost 6 bases, J lost 0 bases, and 6 bases stayed unmatched. Germline lookup yields CDR1 MNHEY and CDR2 SVGAGI. CDR3 bases: TGTGCCAGCAGCAACGACAGGGCTAGCACAGATACGCAGTATTTT. The encoded protein is CASSNDRASTDTQYF.

This clone has only one observation. The chain couples TRBV11-2 to TRBJ2-1, with 7 bases aligning to TRBD1. CDR1 and CDR2 from the germline V gene are SGHAT and FQNNGV. The junction had 3 bases not matched to a gene; V was cut back by 3 bases and J by 1 base. The CDR3 sequence is 15 residues long. CDR3 sequence reads: CASSFTGESYNEQFF. DNA for the CDR3: TGTGCCAGCAGCTTTACAGGGGAATCCTACAATGAGCAGTTCTTC.

This chain links TRBV7-9 with TRBJ2-1, with a weak D call TRBD2 (7 bases). The CDR3 is 15 residues long. The germline gives CDR1 SEHNR, CDR2 FQNEAQ (reference sequence). The V and J ends lost 2 bases and 3 bases respectively, with 11 bases between them. The CDR3 protein is CASSLRGALYNEQFF. The CDR3 DNA is TGTGCCAGCAGCTTACGGGGGGCCCTCTACAATGAGCAGTTCTTC.

The CDR3 here is CASSFLLRVFYNEQFF. The CDR3 bases are TGCGCCAGCAGCTTCCTTTTGCGGGTCTTCTACAATGAGCAGTTCTTC. The V call is TRBV5-1, the J call TRBJ2-1; D might be TRBD2 (5 bases). This CDR3 is 16 amino acids long. The germline CDR1 and CDR2 sequences are SGHRS and YFSETQ. V was trimmed by 2 bases and J by 3 bases, leaving 15 bases between them.

V and J are TRBV30 and TRBJ1-6; D uncertain. This CDR3 spans 17 amino acids. Trimming took 0 bases from V and 12 from J, leaving 24 bases between them. Germline V gene data show CDR1 as GTSNPN and CDR2 as SVGIG (reference sequence). CDR3 DNA sequence: TGTGCCTGGAGTGTACCCGCGGCAGGCCTCCTGGCGGGACCCCTCCACTTT. It yields the protein CAWSVPAAGLLAGPLHF.

Here the CDR3 DNA reads TGTGCCAGCTTCCGGGGGGGCACCGGGGAGCTGTTTTTT. This translates into CASFRGGTGELFF. The chain uses TRBV6-5 and TRBJ2-2, with 8 positions matching TRBD2. The V segment lost 8 bases and the J segment 4 bases; nucleotides outside the gene matches: 3. Germline-derived CDR1 and CDR2 are MNHEY and SVGAGI. The CDR3 spans 13 residues.

The J gene is TRBJ1-2, the V gene TRBV18; D unclear. The CDR3 contains 13 residues. Trimming pared 6 bases from V and 4 bases from J, leaving 12 bases between. CDR1 and CDR2 from the germline V gene are KGHSH and LQKENI. DNA for the CDR3: TGTGCCAGCTCGCTAACAAGCGGCTATGGCTACACCTTC. Its translation: CASSLTSGYGYTF.

CDR3 region: CASSLLAGGSTDTQYF. The CDR3 DNA reads as TGTGCCAGCAGCTTACTAGCGGGGGGGAGCACAGATACGCAGTATTTT. J is TRBJ2-3 and V is TRBV11-1; TRBD2 agrees at 12 bases. With V trimmed by 2 bases and J by 0 bases, 0 bases remained unmatched. CDR3 length: 16 amino acids. Per germline, CDR1 SGHAT and CDR2 FQDESV (reference sequence).

This clone has only one observation. The rearrangement links TRBV9 to TRBJ1-5; D possibly corresponds to TRBD1 (5 bases). Trimming stripped 4 bases from V and 5 bases from J, with 10 bases between. Germline loops: CDR1 SGDLS, CDR2 YYNGEE. This CDR3 has 13 residues. The CDR3 region has the DNA TGTGCCAGCAGCACCCGGGGGGATCAGCCCCAGCATTTT. This gives the protein CASSTRGDQPQHF. Looking up the rest from reference TRBV9 and TRBJ1-5 gives the full variable domain: DSGVTQTPKHLITATGQRVTLRCSPRSGDLSVYWYQQSLDQGLQFLIQYYNGEERAKGNILERFSAQQFPDLHSELNLSSLELGDSALYFCASSTRGDQPQHFGDGTRLSIL.

The chain combines TRBV27 with TRBJ1-2; 7 bases are a match to TRBD1. The CDR3 has 16 residues. V trimming: 5 bases; J trimming: 8 bases; junction bases outside the gene matches: 17. Germline CDR1 is MNHEY and CDR2 is SMNVEV (reference sequence). The CDR3 loop reads CASSANSLQGLIGYTF. The CDR3 DNA sequence: TGTGCCAGCAGTGCCAACTCCCTACAGGGGCTTATCGGCTACACCTTC.

This clone has just one count. The chain employs TRBV5-1 and TRBJ1-2; tentative D call: TRBD1 (5 bases). Germline assignment: CDR1 SGHRS and CDR2 YFSETQ. The CDR3 covers 13 residues. The germline V and J ends were trimmed by 1 base and 3 bases, with 7 bases remaining between them. The CDR3 nucleotides are TGCGCCAGCAGCTTGACGACAGACTATGGCTACACCTTC. This codes for CASSLTTDYGYTF.

V gene TRBV7-2 combines with J gene TRBJ1-2; 7 nucleotides line up with TRBD1. The V segment lost 5 bases and the J segment 2 bases; nucleotides outside the gene matches: 8. Germline V gene lookup returns CDR1 SGHTA and CDR2 FQGNSA. The CDR3 length is 15 residues. For the CDR3, the DNA is TGTGCCAGCAGCCCGAGGGACAGAAGAAACTATGGCTACACCTTC. Translation gives CASSPRDRRNYGYTF. Looking up the rest from reference TRBV7-2 and TRBJ1-2 gives the full variable domain: GAGVSQSPSNKVTEKGKDVELRCDPISGHTALYWYRQSLGQGLEFLIYFQGNSAPDKSGLPSDRFSAERTGGSVSTLTIQRTQQEDSAVYLCASSPRDRRNYGYTFGSGTRLTVV.

This sequence joins TRBV27 and TRBJ1-3; no firm D call. The V and J ends lost 3 bases and 0 bases respectively, with 3 bases between them. The CDR3 consists of 13 residues. The germline V gene encodes CDR1 MNHEY and CDR2 SMNVEV (reference sequence). In nucleotides, the CDR3 is TGTGCCAGCAGTTTGAGCTCTGGAAACACCATATATTTT. Its protein product is CASSLSSGNTIYF.

The gene calls are TRBV30 and TRBJ1-2, with D perhaps matching TRBD1 (5 bases). From germline, CDR1 is GTSNPN and CDR2 SVGIG (reference sequence). V lost 1 base, J lost 4 bases, and 10 bases lay in between. The CDR3 is made up of 13 amino acids. CDR3 residues: CAWSAGHSYGYTF. CDR3 nucleotide sequence: TGTGCCTGGAGTGCTGGACACTCCTATGGCTACACCTTC.

CDR3 region: CAWSVRRSLSDYGYTF. CDR3 in DNA: TGTGCCTGGAGTGTACGTAGGAGCCTGAGTGACTATGGCTACACCTTC. V is TRBV30 and J is TRBJ1-2; no clear D gene. Trimming stripped 0 bases from V and 3 bases from J, with 17 bases between. This CDR3 comprises 16 residues. From germline, CDR1 is GTSNPN and CDR2 SVGIG (reference sequence). The full variable domain, completed using reference TRBV30 and TRBJ1-2, is SQTIHQWPATLVQPVGSPLSLECTVEGTSNPNLYWYRQAAGRGLQLLFYSVGIGQISSEVPQNLSASRPQDRQFILSSKKLLLSDSGFYLCAWSVRRSLSDYGYTFGSGTRLTVV.

The genes are TRBV11-2 and TRBJ2-1; 13 bases line up with TRBD2. The germline gives CDR1 SGHAT, CDR2 FQNNGV. After removal of 6 bases from V and 8 bases from J, the junction contained 10 bases not matched to a gene. CDR3 size: 16 residues. The DNA of the CDR3 is TGTGCCAGCAGGTCCCAAGGGACTAGCGGGGATCATGAGCAGTTCTTC. Translation: CASRSQGTSGDHEQFF.

The chain is built from TRBV10-3 and TRBJ1-2, with D unclear. The germline V gene has CDR1 ENHRY and CDR2 SYGVKD. Trimming left V 0 bases short and J 4 bases short, with 12 bases between. The length of the CDR3 is 15 residues. The CDR3: CAISESTSGSYGYTF. The CDR3 DNA sequence: TGTGCCATCAGTGAGTCTACTTCGGGGTCCTATGGCTACACCTTC.

This clone was counted a single time. V gene TRBV29-1 combines with J gene TRBJ1-2; D may be TRBD1 (5 bases). CDR1 and CDR2 from the germline V gene are SQVTM and ANQGSEA. With 6 bases removed from V and 2 bases from J, the gap between germline ends came to 16 bases. This CDR3 has 14 amino acids. CDR3 residues: CSVTGARANYGYTF. In DNA, the CDR3 is TGCAGCGTGACCGGCGCCAGGGCAAACTATGGCTACACCTTC.

The V gene is TRBV6-2 or TRBV6-3, the J gene TRBJ1-6; 7 nucleotides line up with TRBD1. V shed 1 base and J 9 bases; nucleotides not matched to a gene: 3. Germline CDR1 MNHEY, CDR2 SVGEGT. There are 14 residues in the CDR3. In DNA form, the CDR3 reads TGTGCCAGCAGTTACTTGGGACAGTCTTCACCCCTCCACTTT. Translating it yields CASSYLGQSSPLHF.

This clone showed up just once. The chain has TRBV5-6 and TRBJ2-7, with unresolved D. The CDR3 contains 12 residues. The germline CDR1 and CDR2 sequences are SGHDT and YYEEEE. Trimming took off 0 bases at V and 4 bases at J, with 5 bases between the two ends. DNA of the CDR3: TGTGCCAGCAGCTTGGGTCATTACGAGCAGTACTTC. Protein: CASSLGHYEQYF. Combining the CDR3 with reference TRBV5-6 and TRBJ2-7 gives the whole variable domain DAGVTQSPTHLIKTRGQQVTLRCSPKSGHDTVSWYQQALGQGPQFIFQYYEEEERQRGNFPDRFSGHQFPNYSSELNVNALLLGDSALYLCASSLGHYEQYFGPGTRLTVT.